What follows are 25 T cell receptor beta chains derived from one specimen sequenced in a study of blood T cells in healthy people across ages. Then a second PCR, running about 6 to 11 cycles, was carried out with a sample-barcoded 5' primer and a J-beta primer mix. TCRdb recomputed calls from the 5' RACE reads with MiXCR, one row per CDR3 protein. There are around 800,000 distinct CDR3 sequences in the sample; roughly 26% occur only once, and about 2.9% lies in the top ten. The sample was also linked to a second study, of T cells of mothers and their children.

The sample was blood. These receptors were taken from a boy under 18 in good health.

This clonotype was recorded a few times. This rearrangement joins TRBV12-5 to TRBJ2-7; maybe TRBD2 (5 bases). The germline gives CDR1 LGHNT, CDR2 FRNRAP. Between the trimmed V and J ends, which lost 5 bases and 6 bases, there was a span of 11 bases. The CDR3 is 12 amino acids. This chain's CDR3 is CASGLQRGEQYF. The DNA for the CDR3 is TGTGCTAGTGGTCTCCAACGGGGCGAGCAGTACTTC. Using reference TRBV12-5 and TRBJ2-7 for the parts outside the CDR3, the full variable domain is DARVTQTPRHKVTEMGQEVTMRCQPILGHNTVFWYRQTMMQGLELLAYFRNRAPLDDSGMPKDRFSAEMPDATLATLKIQPSEPRDSAVYFCASGLQRGEQYFGPGTRLTVT.

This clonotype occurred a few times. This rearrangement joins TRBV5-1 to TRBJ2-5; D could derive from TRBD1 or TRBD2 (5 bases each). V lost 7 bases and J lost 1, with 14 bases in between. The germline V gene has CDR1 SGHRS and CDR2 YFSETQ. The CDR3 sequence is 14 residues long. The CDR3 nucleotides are TGCGCCAGCCGGGACCCTACGACCCAAGAGACCCAGTACTTC. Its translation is CASRDPTTQETQYF.

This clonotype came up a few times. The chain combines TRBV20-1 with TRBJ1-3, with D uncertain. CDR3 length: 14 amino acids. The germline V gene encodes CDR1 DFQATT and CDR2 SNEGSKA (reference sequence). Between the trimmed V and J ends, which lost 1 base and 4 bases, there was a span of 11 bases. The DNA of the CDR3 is TGCAGTGCTAGAGTAACCCCTGACGGAAACACCATATATTTT. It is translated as CSARVTPDGNTIYF.

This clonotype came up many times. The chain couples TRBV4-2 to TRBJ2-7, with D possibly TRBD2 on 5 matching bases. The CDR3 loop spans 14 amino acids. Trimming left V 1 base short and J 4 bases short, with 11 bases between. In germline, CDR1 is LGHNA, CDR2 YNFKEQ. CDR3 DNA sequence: TGTGCCAGCAGCCAAGGTAACGGGGATTACGAGCAGTACTTC. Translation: CASSQGNGDYEQYF.

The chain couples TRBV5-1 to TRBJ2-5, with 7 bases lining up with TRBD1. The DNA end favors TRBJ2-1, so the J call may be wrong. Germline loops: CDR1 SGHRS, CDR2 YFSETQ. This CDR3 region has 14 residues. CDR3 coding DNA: TGCGCCAGCAGCGCCGGGACAGCCGGCGTCGAGCAGTTCTTC. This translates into CASSAGTAGVEQFF.

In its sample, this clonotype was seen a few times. The CDR3 coding sequence is TGTGCCAGCAGTGCGTCGGGACAGTCGTACTTC. This codes for CASSASGQSYF. The chain carries TRBV28 and TRBJ2-5; 7 bases agree with TRBD1. V shed 5 bases, J shed 13 bases, and the junction held 7 bases outside the gene matches. Germline lookup yields CDR1 MDHEN and CDR2 SYDVKM. This CDR3 comprises 11 residues.

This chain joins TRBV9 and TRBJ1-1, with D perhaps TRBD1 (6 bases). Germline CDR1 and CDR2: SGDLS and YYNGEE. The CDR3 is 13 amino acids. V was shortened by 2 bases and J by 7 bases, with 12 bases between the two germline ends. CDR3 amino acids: CASSVGGAGEAFF. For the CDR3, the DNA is TGTGCCAGCAGCGTGGGGGGCGCGGGTGAAGCTTTCTTT.

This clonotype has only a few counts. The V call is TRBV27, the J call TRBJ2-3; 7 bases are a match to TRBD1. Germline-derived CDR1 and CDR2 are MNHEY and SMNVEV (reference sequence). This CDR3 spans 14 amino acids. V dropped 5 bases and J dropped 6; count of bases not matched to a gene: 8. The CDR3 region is CASSLQGLEDTQYF. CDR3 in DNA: TGTGCCAGCAGTCTACAGGGGCTCGAGGATACGCAGTATTTT.

CDR3 DNA sequence: TGTGCCAGCAGTTACTTGACAGGTCCCTACGAGCAGTACTTC. It specifies CASSYLTGPYEQYF. V usage is TRBV6-5 and J usage is TRBJ2-7; perhaps TRBD1 as D (6 bases). The germline V gene encodes CDR1 MNHEY and CDR2 SVGAGI. V was shortened by 1 base and J by 2 bases, with 9 bases between the two germline ends. The CDR3 loop spans 14 amino acids.

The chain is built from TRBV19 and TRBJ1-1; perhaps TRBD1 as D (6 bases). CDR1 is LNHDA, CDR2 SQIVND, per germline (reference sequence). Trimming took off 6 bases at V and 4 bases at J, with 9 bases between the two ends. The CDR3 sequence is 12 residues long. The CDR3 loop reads CASRLGGTEAFF. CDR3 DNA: TGTGCCAGTAGACTAGGGGGCACTGAAGCTTTCTTT. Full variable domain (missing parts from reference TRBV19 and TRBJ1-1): DGGITQSPKYLFRKEGQNVTLSCEQNLNHDAMYWYRQDPGQGLRLIYYSQIVNDFQKGDIAEGYSVSREKKESFPLTVTSAQKNPTAFYLCASRLGGTEAFFGQGTRLTVV.

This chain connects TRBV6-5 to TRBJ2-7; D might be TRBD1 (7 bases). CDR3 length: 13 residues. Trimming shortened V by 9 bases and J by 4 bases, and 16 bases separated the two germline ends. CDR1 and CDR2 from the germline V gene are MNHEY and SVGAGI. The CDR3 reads CASCPGGRYEQYF. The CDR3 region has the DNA TGTGCCAGTTGCCCAGGGGGGAGGTACGAGCAGTACTTC.

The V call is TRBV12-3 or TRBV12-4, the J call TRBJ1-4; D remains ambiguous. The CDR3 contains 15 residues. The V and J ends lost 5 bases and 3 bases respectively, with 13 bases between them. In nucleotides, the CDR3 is TGTGCCAGCAGTCCGCCCGGTTGGTCTAATGAAAAACTGTTTTTT. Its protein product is CASSPPGWSNEKLFF.

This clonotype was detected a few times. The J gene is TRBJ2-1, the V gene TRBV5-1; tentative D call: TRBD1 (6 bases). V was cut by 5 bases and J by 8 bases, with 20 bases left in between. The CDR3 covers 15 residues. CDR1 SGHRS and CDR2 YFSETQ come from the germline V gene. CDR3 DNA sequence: TGCGCCAGCAGTCCCGGGACATTCCGAAGGGATGAGCAGTTCTTC. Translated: CASSPGTFRRDEQFF.

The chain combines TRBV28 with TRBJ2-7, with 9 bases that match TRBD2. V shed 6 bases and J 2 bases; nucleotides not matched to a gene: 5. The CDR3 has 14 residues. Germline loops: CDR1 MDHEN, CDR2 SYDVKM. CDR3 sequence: CASREEREAYEQYF. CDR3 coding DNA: TGTGCCAGCAGGGAGGAGCGGGAGGCCTACGAGCAGTACTTC.

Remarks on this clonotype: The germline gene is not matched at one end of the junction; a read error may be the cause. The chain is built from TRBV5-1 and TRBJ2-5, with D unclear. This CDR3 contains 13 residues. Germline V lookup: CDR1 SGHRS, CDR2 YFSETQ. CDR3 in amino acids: CASSLDRFASRLF. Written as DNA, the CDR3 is TGCGCCAGCAGCTTGGATAGGTTCGCCTCTAGGCTCTTC.

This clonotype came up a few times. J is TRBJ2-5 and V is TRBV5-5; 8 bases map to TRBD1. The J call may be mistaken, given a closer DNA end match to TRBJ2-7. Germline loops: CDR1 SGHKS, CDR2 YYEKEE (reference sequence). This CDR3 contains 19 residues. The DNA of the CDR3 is TGTGCCAGCAGCTTGTTCCCCCCTCCCAGGGGGCGAAGGACCTACGAGCAGTACTTC. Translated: CASSLFPPPRGRRTYEQYF.

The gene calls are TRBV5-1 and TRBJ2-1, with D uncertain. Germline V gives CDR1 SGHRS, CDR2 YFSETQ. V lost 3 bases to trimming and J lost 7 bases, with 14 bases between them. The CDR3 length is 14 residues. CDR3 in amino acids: CASSSVAHGNEQFF. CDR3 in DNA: TGCGCCAGCAGCTCGGTAGCACATGGGAATGAGCAGTTCTTC.

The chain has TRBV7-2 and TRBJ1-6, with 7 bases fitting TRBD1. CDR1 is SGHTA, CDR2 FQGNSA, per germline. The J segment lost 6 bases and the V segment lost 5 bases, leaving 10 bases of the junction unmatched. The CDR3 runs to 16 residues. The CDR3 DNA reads TGTGCCAGCAGCCCATCCCCGGGACAGAGTAATTCACCCCTCCACTTT. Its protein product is CASSPSPGQSNSPLHF.

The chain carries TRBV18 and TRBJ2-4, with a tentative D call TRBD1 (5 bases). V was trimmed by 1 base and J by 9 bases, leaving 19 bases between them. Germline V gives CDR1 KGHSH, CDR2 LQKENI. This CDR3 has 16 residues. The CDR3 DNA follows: TGTGCCAGCTCACCACTTCCCAGCCAGGGTGGTAGCATTCAGTACTTC. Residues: CASSPLPSQGGSIQYF.

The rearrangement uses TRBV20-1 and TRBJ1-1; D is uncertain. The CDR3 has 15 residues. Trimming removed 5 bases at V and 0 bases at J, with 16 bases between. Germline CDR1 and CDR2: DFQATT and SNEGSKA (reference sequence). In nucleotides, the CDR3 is TGCAGTGCTCCCGGACTTGGTAGGGTGAACACTGAAGCTTTCTTT. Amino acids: CSAPGLGRVNTEAFF.

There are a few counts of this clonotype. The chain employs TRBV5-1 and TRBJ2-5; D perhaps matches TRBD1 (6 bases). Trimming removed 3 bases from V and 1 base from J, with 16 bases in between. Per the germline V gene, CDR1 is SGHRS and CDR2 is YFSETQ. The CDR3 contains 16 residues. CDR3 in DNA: TGCGCCAGCAGCTCGGGTCCTATGGGGGCCCAAGAGACCCAGTACTTC. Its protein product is CASSSGPMGAQETQYF.

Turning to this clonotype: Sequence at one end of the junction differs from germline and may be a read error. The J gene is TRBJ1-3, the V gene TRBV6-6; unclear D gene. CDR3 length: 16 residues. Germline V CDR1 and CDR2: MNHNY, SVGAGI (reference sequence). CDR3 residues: CASSWLPENSGSTIYF. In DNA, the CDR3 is TGTGCCAGCAGTTGGTTGCCCGAAAACTCTGGAAGCACCATATATTTT.

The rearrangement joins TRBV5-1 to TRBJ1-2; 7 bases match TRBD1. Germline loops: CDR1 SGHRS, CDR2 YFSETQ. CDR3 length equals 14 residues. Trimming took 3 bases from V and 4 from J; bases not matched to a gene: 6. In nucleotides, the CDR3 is TGCGCCAGCAGCTCCGGGACAGAGCTCTATGGCTACACCTTC. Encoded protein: CASSSGTELYGYTF.

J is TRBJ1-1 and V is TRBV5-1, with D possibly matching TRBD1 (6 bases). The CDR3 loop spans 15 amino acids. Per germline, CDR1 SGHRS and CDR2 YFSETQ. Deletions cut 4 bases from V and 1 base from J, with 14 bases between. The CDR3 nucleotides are TGCGCCAGCAGCGCTCAGGGGATCGAGAACACTGAAGCTTTCTTT. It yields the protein CASSAQGIENTEAFF.

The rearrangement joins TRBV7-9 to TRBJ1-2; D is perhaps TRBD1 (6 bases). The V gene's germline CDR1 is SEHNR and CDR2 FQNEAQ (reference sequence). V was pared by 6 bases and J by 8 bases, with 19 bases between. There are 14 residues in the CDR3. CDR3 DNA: TGTGCCAGCAGGCGGACAGTCGGTCCGGGGGGCTACACCTTC. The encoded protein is CASRRTVGPGGYTF.